Listed below are T cell receptor beta chains from one sample, sequenced in a study of blood T cell repertoires in COVID-19. Libraries were prepared by immunoSEQ multiplex PCR; TCRdb keeps only in-frame clonotypes and omits some of them. The table has about 300,000 clones, around 90% seen once. The sample was peripheral blood. The receptors were gathered from a man between 65 and 85 years old with acute or convalescent COVID-19. Each CDR3 is given with its conserved first and last residue. D genes are given only for firm matches. Clone size appears in some rows only: once, few, many, or a class for an expanded clone.

j_gene: TRBJ2-6
v_gene: TRBV28
abundance: NA
d_gene: TRBD1
CDR3nt: TGTGCCAGCAGTACTACAGGGGGGAGCTACTCTGGGGCCAACGTCCTGACTTTC
CDR3aa: CASSTTGGSYSGANVLTF

j_gene: TRBJ2-7
v_gene: TRBV7-2
abundance: NA
d_gene: NA
CDR3nt: TGTGCCAGCAGCTTAGACAGGGTAAACTACGAGCAGTACTTC
CDR3aa: CASSLDRVNYEQYF

j_gene: TRBJ1-2
v_gene: TRBV3-1/TRBV3-2
abundance: NA
d_gene: NA
CDR3nt: TGTGCCAGCAGCCAAGCCGGAAGCCCTACAGGGTGCGGTGGCTACACCTTC
CDR3aa: CASSQAGSPTGCGGYTF

j_gene: TRBJ1-2
v_gene: TRBV24-1
abundance: NA
d_gene: NA
CDR3nt: TGTGCCACCAGTGATTTGCCAGGCGATGGCTACACCTTC
CDR3aa: CATSDLPGDGYTF

j_gene: TRBJ2-7
v_gene: TRBV6-5
abundance: once
d_gene: NA
CDR3nt: TGTGCCAGCACTAAACGACTCTACGAGCAGTACTTC
CDR3aa: CASTKRLYEQYF

j_gene: TRBJ2-7
v_gene: TRBV5-4
abundance: NA
d_gene: NA
CDR3nt: TGTGCCAGCGGCCCTCCTGGAGGTGGCTGGTACGAGCAGTACTTC
CDR3aa: CASGPPGGGWYEQYF

j_gene: TRBJ1-1
v_gene: TRBV12-5
abundance: NA
d_gene: NA
CDR3nt: TGTGCTAGTGGTCCGGGTGGGGCTCCTGGAGTATTGACTGAAGCTTTCTTT
CDR3aa: CASGPGGAPGVLTEAFF

j_gene: TRBJ1-1
v_gene: TRBV6-5
abundance: once
d_gene: NA
CDR3nt: TGTGCCAGCAGTCGAACAGGGCGGAACACTGAAGCTTTCTTT
CDR3aa: CASSRTGRNTEAFF

j_gene: TRBJ1-6
v_gene: TRBV2
abundance: NA
d_gene: NA
CDR3nt: TGTGCCAGCAGGTTTTACGGAGGGGGGGGAAATTCACCCCTCCACTTT
CDR3aa: CASRFYGGGGNSPLHF

j_gene: TRBJ2-7
v_gene: TRBV6-2/TRBV6-3
abundance: NA
d_gene: TRBD2
CDR3nt: TGTGCCAGCAGTTACGGAGCGGGACGCCTTCCCGCCTACGAGCAGTACTTC
CDR3aa: CASSYGAGRLPAYEQYF

j_gene: TRBJ2-1
v_gene: TRBV11-3
abundance: once
d_gene: NA
CDR3nt: TGTGCCAGCAGCCTATCCGGGGCCTACAATGAGCAGTTCTTC
CDR3aa: CASSLSGAYNEQFF

j_gene: TRBJ1-2
v_gene: TRBV5-4
abundance: NA
d_gene: TRBD1
CDR3nt: TGTGCCAGCAGCCCATTGTTCGGGACAGGACATGGCTACACCTTC
CDR3aa: CASSPLFGTGHGYTF

j_gene: TRBJ1-6
v_gene: TRBV6-5
abundance: few
d_gene: NA
CDR3nt: TGTGCCAGCAGTTACCAGGGAAGTTCACCCCTCCACTTT
CDR3aa: CASSYQGSSPLHF

j_gene: TRBJ2-1
v_gene: TRBV2
abundance: NA
d_gene: NA
CDR3nt: TGTGCCAGCATCGTGTACAATGAGCAGTTCTTC
CDR3aa: CASIVYNEQFF

j_gene: TRBJ2-5
v_gene: TRBV4-1
abundance: NA
d_gene: NA
CDR3nt: TGCGCCAGCAGCCACCAGGGGACCGAGACCCAGTACTTC
CDR3aa: CASSHQGTETQYF

j_gene: TRBJ2-7
v_gene: TRBV5-1
abundance: NA
d_gene: NA
CDR3nt: TGCGCCAGCAGCGCGTCCAGGGCGTACGAGCAGTACTTC
CDR3aa: CASSASRAYEQYF

j_gene: TRBJ1-4
v_gene: TRBV4-3
abundance: NA
d_gene: TRBD1
CDR3nt: TGCGCCAGCAGCCAAGAGTCGGGACAGGGGTATGAAAAACTGTTTTTT
CDR3aa: CASSQESGQGYEKLFF

j_gene: TRBJ1-5
v_gene: TRBV10-1
abundance: NA
d_gene: NA
CDR3nt: TGCGCCAGGGGGACTGATAGCAATCAGCCCCAGCATTTT
CDR3aa: CARGTDSNQPQHF

j_gene: TRBJ2-1
v_gene: TRBV5-4
abundance: NA
d_gene: TRBD1
CDR3nt: TGTGCCAGCAGGGCCGGGACAGGGTACAATGAGCAGTTCTTC
CDR3aa: CASRAGTGYNEQFF

j_gene: TRBJ2-3
v_gene: TRBV3-1/TRBV3-2
abundance: few
d_gene: NA
CDR3nt: TGTGCCAGCAGCCGCCGCGGGGTGCGTGGAGATACGCAGTATTTT
CDR3aa: CASSRRGVRGDTQYF

j_gene: TRBJ1-2
v_gene: TRBV18
abundance: NA
d_gene: TRBD1
CDR3nt: TGTGCCAGCTCACCCTCCGGGACAGGGTTTTATGGCTACACCTTC
CDR3aa: CASSPSGTGFYGYTF

j_gene: TRBJ1-6
v_gene: TRBV14
abundance: NA
d_gene: NA
CDR3nt: TGTGCCAGCAGCCAAGGGCAGGGAACCTTGAACTGGAATTCACCCCTCCACTTT
CDR3aa: CASSQGQGTLNWNSPLHF

j_gene: TRBJ2-1
v_gene: TRBV12-3/TRBV12-4
abundance: NA
d_gene: NA
CDR3nt: TGTGCCAGCAGTTTAAACAGAAACAATGAGCAGTTCTTC
CDR3aa: CASSLNRNNEQFF

j_gene: TRBJ1-2
v_gene: TRBV5-6
abundance: NA
d_gene: NA
CDR3nt: TGTGCCAGCAGAAAAGACAGTAACTATGGCTACACCTTC
CDR3aa: CASRKDSNYGYTF

j_gene: TRBJ1-2
v_gene: TRBV5-1
abundance: NA
d_gene: NA
CDR3nt: TGCGCCAGCAGCTTGGAAGCAGGGGCATATGGCTACACCTTC
CDR3aa: CASSLEAGAYGYTF

j_gene: TRBJ2-7
v_gene: TRBV10-1
abundance: NA
d_gene: NA
CDR3nt: TGCGCCAGCAGTGAGAGCACAGCCAACGAGCAGTACTTC
CDR3aa: CASSESTANEQYF

j_gene: TRBJ1-2
v_gene: TRBV3-1/TRBV3-2
abundance: NA
d_gene: NA
CDR3nt: TGTGCCAGCAGCCAAACAGGGAACTATGGCTACACCTTC
CDR3aa: CASSQTGNYGYTF

j_gene: TRBJ2-3
v_gene: TRBV5-1
abundance: NA
d_gene: NA
CDR3nt: TGCGCCAGCAGCCCCCGGGGAGCTAGCACAGATACGCAGTATTTT
CDR3aa: CASSPRGASTDTQYF

j_gene: TRBJ2-7
v_gene: TRBV6-1
abundance: NA
d_gene: TRBD2
CDR3nt: TGTGCCAGCAGTGACCCGGGACTAGCGGGGAGCTCCTACGAGCAGTACTTC
CDR3aa: CASSDPGLAGSSYEQYF

j_gene: TRBJ2-1
v_gene: TRBV23-1
abundance: NA
d_gene: NA
CDR3nt: TGCGCCAGTGTGGGGGGTACGTTAGGAGGGTGTGGGGTGGATGAGCAGTTCTTC
CDR3aa: CASVGGTLGGCGVDEQFF

j_gene: TRBJ2-1
v_gene: TRBV5-1
abundance: NA
d_gene: TRBD1
CDR3nt: TGCGCCAGCAATAGGGACAGCTCCTACAATGAGCAGTTCTTC
CDR3aa: CASNRDSSYNEQFF

j_gene: TRBJ2-7
v_gene: TRBV2
abundance: NA
d_gene: TRBD2
CDR3nt: TGTGCCAGCAGGGGAGGACTAGCGGGAGTGGGCGAGCAGTACTTC
CDR3aa: CASRGGLAGVGEQYF

j_gene: TRBJ1-1
v_gene: TRBV28
abundance: NA
d_gene: NA
CDR3nt: TGTGCCAGCCACGCTCGGGGTGTAGGAAACACTGAAGCTTTCTTT
CDR3aa: CASHARGVGNTEAFF